The 21 T cell receptor beta chains below come from one sample, sequenced in a study of CD8+ T cells in alopecia areata. The treatment was: oral pan-JAK inhibitor, 5-10 mg twice daily. cDNA prepared by RNA extraction and subsequent reverse transcription served as the template for sequencing. The method was immunoSEQ multiplex PCR; TCRdb's version includes in-frame clones alone and lacks a portion of them. The table has some 210,000 clones, 66% seen once. The input for sequencing was CD4+ T cells sorted from blood, taken at approximately week 45, from a patient treated with tofacitinib. Receptor source: a human donor with alopecia areata.

The rearrangement links TRBV9 to TRBJ1-1; D is unresolved. CDR3 length equals 14 residues. The germline gives CDR1 SGDLS, CDR2 YYNGEE. The V and J ends lost 5 bases and 4 bases respectively, with 15 bases between them. In DNA, the CDR3 is TGTGCCAGCAGTGTCTCGGGCTTAAGCACTGAAGCTTTCTTT. Translating gives CASSVSGLSTEAFF.

The chain carries TRBV10-3 and TRBJ1-5; D perhaps matches TRBD1 (6 bases). There are 13 residues in the CDR3. Germline CDR1 is ENHRY and CDR2 is SYGVKD. V was clipped by 10 bases and J by 4 bases, with 14 bases between them. The chain's CDR3 is CASQGSANQPQHF. In nucleotides, the CDR3 is TGTGCCAGCCAGGGGTCTGCTAATCAGCCCCAGCATTTT.

J is TRBJ2-1 and V is TRBV10-3; 10 bases fit TRBD2. CDR1 is ENHRY and CDR2 is SYGVKD in the germline V gene. The CDR3 length is 17 residues. Losses at the gene ends were 4 bases for V and 0 bases for J; bases not matched to a gene: 6. The CDR3 reads CAISVTSGVSSYNEQFF. In DNA form, the CDR3 reads TGTGCCATCAGTGTAACTAGCGGGGTCAGCTCCTACAATGAGCAGTTCTTC.

There are a few counts of this clone. The chain couples TRBV21-1 to TRBJ2-7; TRBD1, the table's D call, was not compared with the DNA. TRBV21-1 is annotated as a pseudogene. This CDR3 has 15 residues. CDR3 in DNA: TGTGCCAGCAGCAAAGAACGTTGGGACAGGGTAATGCAGTACTTC. The encoded protein is CASSKERWDRVMQYF.

The J gene is TRBJ2-1, the V gene TRBV7-8; 11 bases are a match to TRBD1. CDR3 length: 15 amino acids. V dropped 5 bases and J dropped 6; count of bases not matched to a gene: 6. Germline CDR1 is SGHVS and CDR2 is FQNEAQ. CDR3 sequence: CASSPFGTGGNEQFF. DNA of the CDR3: TGTGCCAGCAGCCCATTCGGGACAGGGGGCAATGAGCAGTTCTTC.

V and J are TRBV2 and TRBJ1-4; D may be TRBD1 (5 bases). Germline V CDR1 and CDR2: SNHLY, FYNNEI. The CDR3 loop spans 15 amino acids. V lost 2 bases and J lost 3, with 10 bases in between. In DNA form, the CDR3 reads TGTGCCAGCAGTGAAATGACAGCGGCTAATGAAAAACTGTTTTTT. Translation gives CASSEMTAANEKLFF.

The sample holds a few counts of this clone. The chain is built from TRBV19 and TRBJ1-5; D possibly corresponds to TRBD1 (5 bases). Germline assignment: CDR1 LNHDA and CDR2 SQIVND (reference sequence). The CDR3 spans 13 residues. V dropped 0 bases and J dropped 6 bases, with 6 bases sitting between them. CDR3: CASSIDRVQPQHF. CDR3 sequence (DNA): TGTGCCAGTAGTATAGACAGGGTTCAGCCCCAGCATTTT.

The chain has TRBV20-1 and TRBJ1-2, with D hard to call. The V gene's germline CDR1 is DFQATT and CDR2 SNEGSKA (reference sequence). V was cut by 6 bases and J by 4 bases, with 9 bases left in between. There are 11 residues in the CDR3. CDR3 coding DNA: TGCAGTGCCAGACCCAGCTATGGCTACACCTTC. This sequence encodes CSARPSYGYTF.

The rearrangement uses TRBV15 and TRBJ1-1, with D uncertain. V dropped 8 bases and J dropped 10 bases, with 11 bases sitting between them. The CDR3 is 10 residues long. Germline CDR1 reads LNHNV; CDR2 reads YYDKDF (reference sequence). The CDR3 sequence is CATPRRGAFF. The CDR3 DNA reads as TGTGCCACCCCTAGACGTGGAGCTTTCTTT.

Only a few counts were recorded for this clone. The rearrangement uses TRBV29-1 and TRBJ1-2; no reliable D call. V was shortened by 4 bases and J by 3 bases, with 6 bases between the two germline ends. CDR3 length: 11 amino acids. CDR1 and CDR2 from the germline V gene are SQVTM and ANQGSEA. CDR3 residues: CSVGKDYGYTF. The CDR3, as DNA: TGCAGCGTTGGAAAGGACTATGGCTACACCTTC.

V and J are TRBV30 and TRBJ2-5; TRBD1 might be the D (6 bases). Per the germline V gene, CDR1 is GTSNPN and CDR2 is SVGIG (reference sequence). This CDR3 has 16 amino acids. Trimming took 2 bases from V and 4 from J, leaving 20 bases between them. The CDR3 sequence is CAWSQPGHPVGETQYF. The DNA for the CDR3 is TGTGCCTGGAGTCAACCGGGACACCCCGTCGGAGAGACCCAGTACTTC.

In this sample, this clone turned up a few times. The chain uses TRBV7-2 and TRBJ2-2, with a possible D match to TRBD2 (7 bases). Between the trimmed V and J ends, which lost 8 bases and 0 bases, there was a span of 13 bases. CDR1 SGHTA and CDR2 FQGNSA come from the germline V gene. This CDR3 has 15 residues. CDR3 DNA: TGTGCCAGCCCGAGGGGGGGTACGAACACCGGGGAGCTGTTTTTT. It encodes CASPRGGTNTGELFF.

The V and J genes are TRBV7-2 and TRBJ1-2; no clear D. CDR3 size: 12 residues. Germline V gene lookup returns CDR1 SGHTA and CDR2 FQGNSA. V lost 2 bases and J lost 6, with 7 bases in between. The CDR3 sequence is CASSLYRDGYTF. CDR3 nucleotides: TGTGCCAGCAGCTTATACCGGGATGGCTACACCTTC. Variable domain in full (rest from reference TRBV7-2 and TRBJ1-2): GAGVSQSPSNKVTEKGKDVELRCDPISGHTALYWYRQSLGQGLEFLIYFQGNSAPDKSGLPSDRFSAERTGGSVSTLTIQRTQQEDSAVYLCASSLYRDGYTFGSGTRLTVV.

Only a few counts were recorded for this clone. The chain is built from TRBV7-2 and TRBJ2-3; weak D call: TRBD2 (6 bases). Germline values: CDR1 SGHTA, CDR2 FQGNSA. V lost 4 bases to trimming and J lost 5 bases, with 19 bases between them. The CDR3 has 16 residues. CDR3 bases: TGTGCCAGCAGCTCCCGACCGGGACTTGCGGGAGATACGCAGTATTTT. Translated: CASSSRPGLAGDTQYF. Filled out from reference TRBV7-2 and TRBJ2-3, the complete variable domain reads GAGVSQSPSNKVTEKGKDVELRCDPISGHTALYWYRQSLGQGLEFLIYFQGNSAPDKSGLPSDRFSAERTGGSVSTLTIQRTQQEDSAVYLCASSSRPGLAGDTQYFGPGTRLTVL.

J is TRBJ2-7 and V is TRBV10-3, with unresolved D. The V gene's germline CDR1 is ENHRY and CDR2 SYGVKD. There are 14 residues in the CDR3. V was trimmed by 3 bases and J by 1 base, leaving 10 bases between them. CDR3 sequence: CAISERQSSYEQYF. The CDR3 region has the DNA TGTGCCATCAGTGAAAGGCAGAGTTCCTACGAGCAGTACTTC.

Details on this clone: The same CDR3 is also encoded by other DNA sequences in this sample. The chain joins TRBV5-1 to TRBJ2-2, with D unresolved. Germline CDR1 SGHRS, CDR2 YFSETQ. CDR3 length: 13 residues. V lost 0 bases, J lost 2 bases, and 2 bases lay in between. The DNA of the CDR3 is TGCGCCAGCAGCTTGGCCAACACCGGGGAGCTGTTTTTT. Protein sequence: CASSLANTGELFF.

This clone was seen a few times. V gene TRBV29-1 combines with J gene TRBJ2-4; D could derive from TRBD1 or TRBD2 (5 bases each). V shed 5 bases and J shed 6 bases, with 20 bases lying between them. There are 15 residues in the CDR3. Germline V gives CDR1 SQVTM, CDR2 ANQGSEA. This CDR3 reads CSVSGTETNLNIQYF. CDR3 bases: TGCAGCGTTTCCGGGACCGAAACTAATTTAAACATTCAGTACTTC.

The chain has TRBV29-1 and TRBJ1-1, with TRBD1 as a possible D gene (5 bases). The V end was cut by 4 bases, the J end by 1 base, with 16 bases between. This CDR3 comprises 15 residues. Germline CDR1 reads SQVTM; CDR2 reads ANQGSEA. CDR3 bases: TGCAGCGTTGTGGGGGGAAGTACCCCGAACACTGAAGCTTTCTTT. This encodes CSVVGGSTPNTEAFF.

This rearrangement joins TRBV5-4 to TRBJ1-2; TRBD1 aligns across 9 bases. V was pared by 6 bases and J by 7 bases, with 10 bases of the junction left unmatched. This CDR3 is 14 amino acids long. Germline V CDR1 and CDR2: SGHNT, YYREEE (reference sequence). The CDR3 DNA reads TGTGCCAGCACCCTTGTGGGACAGGGTATTGGCTACACCTTC. Protein sequence: CASTLVGQGIGYTF.

The V and J genes are TRBV28 and TRBJ2-7; D may be TRBD2 (7 bases). The CDR3 is 14 residues long. V was trimmed by 7 bases and J by 0 bases, leaving 13 bases between them. The germline V gene encodes CDR1 MDHEN and CDR2 SYDVKM. The CDR3 region has the DNA TGTGCCAGCACGGGGGGCCCCCTCTCCTACGAGCAGTACTTC. Its protein is CASTGGPLSYEQYF.

This clone was found a few times. V usage is TRBV7-2 and J usage is TRBJ1-2; TRBD1 is a possible D gene (6 bases). Germline CDR1 is SGHTA and CDR2 is FQGNSA. The CDR3 has 14 residues. V lost 2 bases and J 4 bases, leaving 11 bases between the germline ends. CDR3 in DNA: TGTGCCAGCAGCTTAATGGACAGCCTCTATGGCTACACCTTC. This encodes CASSLMDSLYGYTF. Full variable domain (outside the CDR3, taken from reference TRBV7-2 and TRBJ1-2): GAGVSQSPSNKVTEKGKDVELRCDPISGHTALYWYRQSLGQGLEFLIYFQGNSAPDKSGLPSDRFSAERTGGSVSTLTIQRTQQEDSAVYLCASSLMDSLYGYTFGSGTRLTVV.